One and the same sample provided the 29 T cell receptor beta chains below, sequenced in a study of control samples from healthy donors and cancer patients. Here immunoSEQ multiplex PCR was the method, and the copy in TCRdb shows in-frame clones only, minus some. The profile covers 150,000 to 200,000 clones, with 70% to 90% appearing a single time and around 12% taken by the ten largest. Sample: blood. The origin of the receptors is a man in his thirties or forties in good health.

CDR3 DNA sequence: TGCGCCAGCAGCTTGGAGGCGGGAGGGAGGCCGTACTTC. Its protein is CASSLEAGGRPYF. The rearrangement uses TRBV5-1 and TRBJ2-7, with 9 bases aligning to TRBD2. J was trimmed by 12 bases and V by 0 bases; bases with no gene match: 7. The CDR3 sequence is 13 residues long. From germline, CDR1 is SGHRS and CDR2 YFSETQ.

V gene TRBV7-9 combines with J gene TRBJ2-3; 9 bases match TRBD2. The CDR3 has 14 residues. Losses at the gene ends were 7 bases for V and 3 bases for J; bases not matched to a gene: 5. Germline-derived CDR1 and CDR2 are SEHNR and FQNEAQ (reference sequence). CDR3 sequence (DNA): TGTGCCAGCACTTTAGCGGGGGTGACAGATACGCAGTATTTT. It specifies CASTLAGVTDTQYF.

The chain combines TRBV13 with TRBJ2-3; the D gene is possibly TRBD2 (5 bases). Germline loops: CDR1 PRHDT, CDR2 FYEKMQ (reference sequence). The CDR3 contains 15 residues. With 2 bases removed from V and 2 bases from J, the gap between germline ends came to 11 bases. CDR3 residues: CASSLSKRFTDTQYF. CDR3 DNA sequence: TGTGCCAGCAGCTTATCTAAGCGGTTCACAGATACGCAGTATTTT.

The chain employs TRBV4-3 and TRBJ2-2; D not certain. Germline loops: CDR1 LGHNA, CDR2 YSLEER. The length of the CDR3 is 17 residues. V dropped 3 bases and J dropped 1 base, with 15 bases sitting between them. This chain's CDR3 is CASSQAVMDGNTGELFF. DNA of the CDR3: TGCGCCAGCAGCCAGGCGGTGATGGATGGGAACACCGGGGAGCTGTTTTTT.

The V call is TRBV25-1, the J call TRBJ2-7; D ambiguous. The V gene lost 3 bases and the J gene lost 6 bases, with 12 bases spanning the gap. Germline loops: CDR1 MGHDK, CDR2 SYGVNS. The CDR3 has 13 residues. As DNA, the CDR3 is TGTGCCAGCAGTGACCCCACCCTGGGCGAGCAGTACTTC. This gives the protein CASSDPTLGEQYF.

The chain joins TRBV10-3 to TRBJ2-3; TRBD2 agrees at 8 bases. Germline V gene sequence: CDR1 ENHRY, CDR2 SYGVKD. V was clipped by 4 bases and J by 3 bases; unmatched bases: 6. The CDR3 covers 15 residues. The CDR3 DNA reads TGTGCCATCAGTGGGACTAGCTCGGTGACAGATACGCAGTATTTT. Its translation: CAISGTSSVTDTQYF.

This sequence joins TRBV2 and TRBJ1-5; no definite D call. From germline, CDR1 is SNHLY and CDR2 FYNNEI. The CDR3 has 12 residues. V gave up 4 bases and J gave up 4 bases, with 5 bases separating them. This chain's CDR3 is CASSVGNQPQHF. CDR3 nucleotides: TGTGCCAGCAGTGTAGGGAATCAGCCCCAGCATTTT.

This chain links TRBV27 with TRBJ1-4; 7 bases line up with TRBD1. V was pared by 5 bases and J by 7 bases, with 7 bases of the junction left unmatched. The length of the CDR3 is 14 residues. Germline CDR1 reads MNHEY; CDR2 reads SMNVEV (reference sequence). CDR3 in DNA: TGTGCCAGCAGTCGACAGGGTGGTATTGAAAAACTGTTTTTT. Protein product: CASSRQGGIEKLFF.

The rearrangement links TRBV28 to TRBJ1-1; the match to TRBD1 covers 7 bases. Per germline, CDR1 MDHEN and CDR2 SYDVKM. The CDR3 is 16 amino acids. V lost 5 bases and J lost 0; bases outside the gene matches: 9. The CDR3 DNA follows: TGTGCCAGCAGTCCCCTACCGACAGGGATGAACACTGAAGCTTTCTTT. This encodes CASSPLPTGMNTEAFF.

The chain is built from TRBV15 and TRBJ2-5, with 9 bases fitting TRBD1. The CDR3 contains 16 residues. Trimming cost V 3 bases and J 6 bases; bases outside gene matches: 11. The germline gives CDR1 LNHNV, CDR2 YYDKDF (reference sequence). The CDR3 protein is CATSRTGQGNEKTQYF. In DNA form, the CDR3 reads TGTGCCACCAGCAGGACTGGACAGGGGAACGAAAAGACCCAGTACTTC.

This sequence joins TRBV7-2 and TRBJ1-1; D ambiguous. Germline V gene data show CDR1 as SGHTA and CDR2 as FQGNSA. CDR3 size: 13 residues. Between the trimmed V and J ends, which lost 2 bases and 1 base, there was a span of 5 bases. The CDR3 region is CASSLRQNTEAFF. The CDR3 coding sequence is TGTGCCAGCAGCTTACGACAGAACACTGAAGCTTTCTTT.

As DNA, the CDR3 is TGTGCCAGCAGTTTATACCCATCGGGAAATGAGCAGTTCTTC. Translation: CASSLYPSGNEQFF. The J gene is TRBJ2-1, the V gene TRBV27; D is perhaps TRBD2 (5 bases). Between the trimmed V and J ends, which lost 1 base and 7 bases, there was a span of 11 bases. CDR1 is MNHEY and CDR2 is SMNVEV in the germline V gene (reference sequence). The CDR3 covers 14 residues.

The chain links TRBV18 to TRBJ2-1; perhaps TRBD2 as D (5 bases). V lost 6 bases and J 0 bases, leaving 12 bases between the germline ends. CDR1 and CDR2 from the germline V gene are KGHSH and LQKENI. The CDR3 runs 15 residues. CDR3 in amino acids: CASSRLAASYNEQFF. In nucleotides, the CDR3 is TGTGCCAGCTCGCGTCTAGCTGCCTCCTACAATGAGCAGTTCTTC.

CDR3 loop: CAWSPGVIQPQHF. Written as DNA, the CDR3 is TGTGCCTGGAGTCCTGGCGTAATACAGCCCCAGCATTTT. The chain has TRBV30 and TRBJ1-5; D not certain. The length of the CDR3 is 13 residues. Germline V lookup: CDR1 GTSNPN, CDR2 SVGIG (reference sequence). V was cut by 2 bases and J by 7 bases, with 12 bases left in between.

The chain combines TRBV27 with TRBJ2-5, with TRBD2 identical over 10 bases. The CDR3 has 15 residues. V lost 5 bases and J lost 0; bases outside the gene matches: 3. The germline V gene encodes CDR1 MNHEY and CDR2 SMNVEV (reference sequence). The CDR3 DNA follows: TGTGCCAGCAGTATTAGCGGGAGGAACCAAGAGACCCAGTACTTC. This codes for CASSISGRNQETQYF.

This clone has more than one count but fewer than ten. V is TRBV2 and J is TRBJ1-2, with a tentative D call TRBD1 (5 bases). This CDR3 is 15 amino acids long. CDR1 is SNHLY, CDR2 FYNNEI, per germline. The V gene lost 2 bases and the J gene lost 6 bases, with 16 bases spanning the gap. CDR3 region: CASSEPGETRDGYTF. For the CDR3, the DNA is TGTGCCAGCAGTGAACCGGGGGAAACACGGGATGGCTACACCTTC.

The DNA of the CDR3 is TGTGCCAGCAGCCTGCAAGCATCGAGGGGGGAGCAGTACTTC. This encodes CASSLQASRGEQYF. This rearrangement joins TRBV7-9 to TRBJ2-7; D is possibly TRBD1 (6 bases). The CDR3 is 14 amino acids. The germline gives CDR1 SEHNR, CDR2 FQNEAQ (reference sequence). V lost 5 bases to trimming and J lost 7 bases, with 18 bases between them.

The chain joins TRBV20-1 to TRBJ2-7, with D possibly TRBD1 on 6 matching bases. This CDR3 is built from 11 residues. The germline V gene encodes CDR1 DFQATT and CDR2 SNEGSKA (reference sequence). V lost 7 bases and J lost 3, with 10 bases in between. CDR3 sequence (DNA): TGCAGTGTCCAGGGGAACTACGAGCAGTACTTC. It is translated as CSVQGNYEQYF.

V gene TRBV28 combines with J gene TRBJ2-7, with 9 positions matching TRBD1. CDR3 size: 14 residues. Germline CDR1 reads MDHEN; CDR2 reads SYDVKM. V was pared by 3 bases and J by 5 bases, with 5 bases of the junction left unmatched. CDR3 in amino acids: CASSLTGQGNEQYF. CDR3 DNA sequence: TGTGCCAGCAGTTTGACGGGACAGGGTAACGAGCAGTACTTC.

CDR3 nucleotide sequence: TGTGCCAGCAGCTTAAGGGCTAGCGGGCCGAGCTCCTACAATGAGCAGTTCTTC. Protein: CASSLRASGPSSYNEQFF. The chain employs TRBV7-3 and TRBJ2-1; the match to TRBD2 covers 8 bases. From germline, CDR1 is SGHTA and CDR2 FQGTGA. V dropped 1 base and J dropped 0; count of bases not matched to a gene: 8. This CDR3 has 18 amino acids.

The J gene is TRBJ1-5, the V gene TRBV4-1; 8 nucleotides line up with TRBD1. The germline gives CDR1 MGHRA, CDR2 YSYEKL. V shed 2 bases and J 5 bases; nucleotides not matched to a gene: 5. The CDR3 spans 15 residues. The CDR3 DNA is TGCGCCAGCAGCCAAACAGGGGGGGATTATCAGCCCCAGCATTTT. Amino acid sequence: CASSQTGGDYQPQHF.

The CDR3 sequence: CASSSTGGSDSPLHF. The CDR3 bases are TGTGCCAGCAGCTCAACAGGGGGAAGCGATTCACCCCTCCACTTT. This sequence joins TRBV7-2 and TRBJ1-6; the match to TRBD1 covers 8 bases. CDR1 is SGHTA, CDR2 FQGNSA, per germline. The CDR3 length is 15 residues. The junction had 7 bases not matched to a gene; V was cut back by 4 bases and J by 8 bases.

This chain connects TRBV19 to TRBJ2-7, with a weak D call TRBD2 (6 bases). Germline V gene data show CDR1 as LNHDA and CDR2 as SQIVND (reference sequence). Trimming left V 4 bases short and J 2 bases short, with 12 bases between. This CDR3 contains 14 residues. CDR3 DNA: TGTGCCAGTAGTACGGGACTTCTGACCTACGAGCAGTACTTC. Translating it yields CASSTGLLTYEQYF.

The V and J genes are TRBV5-1 and TRBJ1-1; perhaps TRBD1 as D (5 bases). This CDR3 is 15 amino acids long. V gave up 4 bases and J gave up 1 base, with 14 bases separating them. Germline assignment: CDR1 SGHRS and CDR2 YFSETQ. CDR3 region: CASSIQTERNTEAFF. The CDR3 DNA reads TGCGCCAGCAGCATACAGACAGAAAGGAACACTGAAGCTTTCTTT.

This clone was detected only once. The chain joins TRBV28 to TRBJ1-2; D might be TRBD1 (5 bases). CDR1 is MDHEN and CDR2 is SYDVKM in the germline V gene. Trimming shortened V by 3 bases and J by 4 bases, and 9 bases separated the two germline ends. CDR3 size: 13 residues. CDR3 residues: CASSFRTPYGYTF. The CDR3 DNA sequence: TGTGCCAGCAGTTTCCGGACACCCTATGGCTACACCTTC.

V usage is TRBV5-1 and J usage is TRBJ2-2; D possibly uses TRBD1 or TRBD2 (5 bases each). The V end was cut by 3 bases, the J end by 4 bases, with 19 bases between. This CDR3 region has 17 residues. Germline V gene lookup returns CDR1 SGHRS and CDR2 YFSETQ. The CDR3 DNA follows: TGCGCCAGCAGCTACAACCTCCGGGACGCAAGCACCGGGGAGCTGTTTTTT. The encoded protein is CASSYNLRDASTGELFF.

A single count supports this clone. The rearrangement links TRBV28 to TRBJ1-1, with D unresolved. Trimming removed 5 bases at V and 4 bases at J, with 14 bases between. Germline lookup yields CDR1 MDHEN and CDR2 SYDVKM. The CDR3 loop spans 14 amino acids. CDR3 region: CASSLTRIGTEAFF. In DNA form, the CDR3 reads TGTGCCAGCAGTCTAACGAGAATTGGCACTGAAGCTTTCTTT.

V gene TRBV28 combines with J gene TRBJ1-5; possibly TRBD1 for D (6 bases). The germline V gene encodes CDR1 MDHEN and CDR2 SYDVKM. CDR3 length: 18 residues. V dropped 3 bases and J dropped 0 bases, with 18 bases sitting between them. The CDR3 DNA reads TGTGCCAGCAGTTTTTCCCTTACAGGGCGATATAGCAATCAGCCCCAGCATTTT. Translation: CASSFSLTGRYSNQPQHF. The complete variable domain, with remaining parts taken from reference TRBV28 and TRBJ1-5, reads DVKVTQSSRYLVKRTGEKVFLECVQDMDHENMFWYRQDPGLGLRLIYFSYDVKMKEKGDIPEGYSVSREKKERFSLILESASTNQTSMYLCASSFSLTGRYSNQPQHFGDGTRLSIL.

The V gene is TRBV18, the J gene TRBJ2-1; 8 bases agree with TRBD2. The germline gives CDR1 KGHSH, CDR2 LQKENI. CDR3 size: 15 residues. V dropped 1 base and J dropped 5; count of bases not matched to a gene: 4. The DNA of the CDR3 is TGTGCCAGCTCACCACTCCTAGCGGGTCACAATGAGCAGTTCTTC. Its translation: CASSPLLAGHNEQFF. Using reference TRBV18 and TRBJ2-1 for the parts outside the CDR3, the full variable domain is NAGVMQNPRHLVRRRGQEARLRCSPMKGHSHVYWYRQLPEEGLKFMVYLQKENIIDESGMPKERFSAEFPKEGPSILRIQQVVRGDSAAYFCASSPLLAGHNEQFFGPGTRLTVL.